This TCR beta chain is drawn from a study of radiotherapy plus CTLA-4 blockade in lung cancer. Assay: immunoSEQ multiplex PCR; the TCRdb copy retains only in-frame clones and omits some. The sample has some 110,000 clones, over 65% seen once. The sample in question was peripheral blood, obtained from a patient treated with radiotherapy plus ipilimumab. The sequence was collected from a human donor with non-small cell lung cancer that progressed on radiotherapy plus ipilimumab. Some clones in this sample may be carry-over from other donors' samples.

The CDR3 bases are TGTGCCAGCAGCATAAAGCGGGGGGGCTTCAGTACGCAGTATTTT. It yields the protein CASSIKRGGFSTQYF. This chain links TRBV28 with TRBJ2-3, with 10 bases that match TRBD2. The CDR3 covers 15 residues. Germline values: CDR1 MDHEN, CDR2 SYDVKM. V lost 6 bases and J lost 8; bases outside the gene matches: 11.